The following is a T cell receptor beta chain sequence with its context. As yet, its antigen is unknown. The data were obtained in a study of shared clonotypes between healthy human individuals. General observations from the study: The generation probabilities recorded for non-shared clonotypes fell below those of clonotypes shared by all four donors.

This CDR3 has 16 amino acids. V was pared by 3 bases and J by 4 bases, with 11 bases of the junction left unmatched. From germline, CDR1 is MNHEY and CDR2 SMNVEV (reference sequence). Free of recent acute infections or vaccinations, the donors were healthy HIV-negative adults. The authors divided CD4+ cells into CD45RA+ naive and CD45RA-negative memory subsets. Clones were read by immunoSEQ multiplex PCR, and TCRdb kept only the in-frame ones, dropping some. The sample includes about 680,000 clones, around 73% of them seen just once. The clonotype comes from a woman in her 30s in good health. Sequences were obtained from memory CD4+ T cells sorted from blood. Sample subset: CD45RA-negative fraction. V gene TRBV27 combines with J gene TRBJ1-2, with 7 nucleotides matching TRBD1. The DNA for the CDR3 is TGTGCCAGCAGTTTCCTACACAGGGGATTCAGCTATGGCTACACCTTC. It is translated as CASSFLHRGFSYGYTF.